There are many counts of the clone carrying this T cell receptor (beta chain). Sample-barcoded 5' priming and a J-beta primer mix drove a second PCR of roughly 6 to 12 cycles. MiXCR, applied by TCRdb to the 5' RACE reads, yields one record per CDR3 protein. The sample consists of roughly 1.6 million distinct CDR3 sequences, about 35% of them appearing once. These data are taken from a study of blood T cells in healthy people across ages. Looked up from germline, CDR1 is MNHEY and CDR2 is SVGAGI. Trimming cost V 0 bases and J 2 bases, with 7 bases left between them. This CDR3 contains 14 residues. The sequenced sample consisted of blood. The V gene is TRBV6-5, the J gene TRBJ1-2; unclear D gene. This clonotype was sampled from a woman aged 30 to 39 in good health. In DNA form, the CDR3 reads TGTGCCAGCAGTTACTCGCCAGCGAACTATGGCTACACCTTC. It specifies CASSYSPANYGYTF.